Following are 29 T cell receptor beta chains from one sample sequenced in a study of beta chain features in type 1 diabetes. The whole isolated RNA underwent reverse transcription, so sequencing captured expressed TCRB transcripts. The table came from immunoSEQ multiplex PCR; TCRdb's copy has only in-frame clones and leaves some out. The profile shows 350,000 to 400,000 clones, about 15% of them singletons. The sample comprised naive CD4+ T cells from blood. All receptors come from a woman under 30 in good health.

This clone was counted a few times. V and J are TRBV28 and TRBJ2-7; D remains ambiguous. The CDR3 contains 15 residues. V was cut by 4 bases and J by 0 bases, with 13 bases left in between. CDR1 is MDHEN and CDR2 is SYDVKM in the germline V gene. CDR3 protein: CASSSSHLSSYEQYF. The CDR3, as DNA: TGTGCCAGCAGTTCGTCTCACCTGAGCTCCTACGAGCAGTACTTC.

This clone was counted a few times. The chain joins TRBV18 to TRBJ2-5; the match to TRBD2 covers 13 bases. CDR1 is KGHSH and CDR2 is LQKENI in the germline V gene. J lost 4 bases, V lost 4 bases, and 6 bases had no gene match. There are 16 residues in the CDR3. CDR3 DNA sequence: TGTGCCAGCTCACAACGGACTAGCGGGAGTCGAGAGACCCAGTACTTC. This encodes CASSQRTSGSRETQYF.

V usage is TRBV9 and J usage is TRBJ2-5, with D possibly TRBD2 on 5 matching bases. Per the germline V gene, CDR1 is SGDLS and CDR2 is YYNGEE. CDR3 length equals 16 residues. Trimming removed 2 bases from V and 2 bases from J, with 16 bases in between. CDR3 region: CASSVLGGFKQETQYF. CDR3 DNA: TGTGCCAGCAGCGTTCTGGGCGGGTTTAAACAAGAGACCCAGTACTTC. The complete variable domain, with remaining parts taken from reference TRBV9 and TRBJ2-5, reads DSGVTQTPKHLITATGQRVTLRCSPRSGDLSVYWYQQSLDQGLQFLIQYYNGEERAKGNILERFSAQQFPDLHSELNLSSLELGDSALYFCASSVLGGFKQETQYFGPGTRLLVL.

There are a few counts of this clone. The chain links TRBV7-2 to TRBJ2-3, with D perhaps TRBD2 (6 bases). The CDR3 runs to 15 residues. V was trimmed by 3 bases and J by 1 base, leaving 11 bases between them. Germline-derived CDR1 and CDR2 are SGHTA and FQGNSA. DNA for the CDR3: TGTGCCAGCAGCTTTCGAGGAGGGGGCACAGATACGCAGTATTTT. This sequence encodes CASSFRGGGTDTQYF.

This clone was picked up one time. The genes are TRBV5-4 and TRBJ2-3; D is ambiguous. The CDR3 length is 16 residues. The V and J ends lost 4 bases and 4 bases respectively, with 19 bases between them. CDR1 and CDR2 (germline): SGHNT, YYREEE (reference sequence). As DNA, the CDR3 is TGTGCCAGCAGCCCCCGCAAGCTAGAAGTAGCAGATACGCAGTATTTT. Amino acids: CASSPRKLEVADTQYF.

This clone was seen a few times. CDR3 amino acids: CASNALIAGENEQFF. The CDR3 bases are TGTGCCAGCAACGCCCTAATAGCGGGAGAAAATGAGCAGTTCTTC. The rearrangement joins TRBV7-9 to TRBJ2-1, with 9 bases lining up with TRBD2. The CDR3 consists of 15 residues. After removal of 7 bases from V and 7 bases from J, the junction contained 11 bases not matched to a gene. Germline values: CDR1 SEHNR, CDR2 FQNEAQ (reference sequence). The full variable domain, with the rest looked up from reference TRBV7-9 and TRBJ2-1, is DTGVSQNPRHKITKRGQNVTFRCDPISEHNRLYWYRQTLGQGPEFLTYFQNEAQLEKSRLLSDRFSAERPKGSFSTLEIQRTEQGDSAMYLCASNALIAGENEQFFGPGTRLTVL.

Only a few counts were recorded for this clone. This chain links TRBV28 with TRBJ2-1; 12 nucleotides align to TRBD2. The CDR3 runs 15 residues. J gave up 4 bases and V 8 bases, and 6 bases lay outside the gene matches. Germline loops: CDR1 MDHEN, CDR2 SYDVKM. The CDR3 nucleotides are TGTGCCAGCGAATCCGGGACTAGCGGGTACAATGAGCAGTTCTTC. Encoded protein: CASESGTSGYNEQFF.

The chain has TRBV7-9 and TRBJ1-2, with 7 bases lining up with TRBD1. There are 14 residues in the CDR3. Germline loops: CDR1 SEHNR, CDR2 FQNEAQ (reference sequence). V gave up 5 bases and J gave up 6 bases; unmatched junction bases: 9. CDR3 amino acids: CASSHRNRGDGYTF. The CDR3 DNA sequence: TGTGCCAGCAGCCACCGGAACAGGGGAGATGGCTACACCTTC.

Only one count was recorded for this clone. This chain's CDR3 is CASSAGFRTEAFF. CDR3 DNA sequence: TGTGCCAGTAGTGCAGGGTTCCGGACTGAAGCTTTCTTT. V is TRBV19 and J is TRBJ1-1, with D possibly matching TRBD1 (5 bases). The V gene lost 5 bases and the J gene lost 5 bases, with 12 bases spanning the gap. The CDR3 is made up of 13 amino acids. CDR1 is LNHDA and CDR2 is SQIVND in the germline V gene (reference sequence).

The V and J genes are TRBV30 and TRBJ1-2; D remains unclear. V lost 4 bases and J lost 8, with 26 bases in between. Germline CDR1 GTSNPN, CDR2 SVGIG (reference sequence). This CDR3 has 16 residues. The CDR3 coding sequence is TGTGCCTGGAAGGCGGGTAACGGCAGGCGGACGGGAGGCTACACCTTC. This sequence encodes CAWKAGNGRRTGGYTF.

This clone was counted only a few times. V gene TRBV30 combines with J gene TRBJ2-2; possible D gene TRBD2, 6 bases. Germline V gene lookup returns CDR1 GTSNPN and CDR2 SVGIG (reference sequence). Trimming cost V 6 bases and J 4 bases, with 18 bases left between them. The CDR3 is 15 amino acids. As DNA, the CDR3 is TGTGCCTGTACTCCGGGACTTCATTTCACCGGGGAGCTGTTTTTT. Its protein is CACTPGLHFTGELFF.

This clone was picked up a small number of times. The chain joins TRBV7-9 to TRBJ2-5; tentative D call: TRBD1 (7 bases). The ends were cut back, 5 bases at V and 6 bases at J, with 16 bases in the middle. Germline CDR1 reads SEHNR; CDR2 reads FQNEAQ (reference sequence). CDR3 size: 14 residues. Here the CDR3 reads CASSPVAGQKTQYF. DNA of the CDR3: TGTGCCAGCAGCCCAGTCGCGGGACAGAAGACCCAGTACTTC.

This clone was counted only a few times. The V and J genes are TRBV2 and TRBJ2-7, with D unresolved. The length of the CDR3 is 13 residues. Germline CDR1 and CDR2: SNHLY and FYNNEI. The V end was cut by 3 bases, the J end by 0 bases, with 6 bases between. CDR3 sequence (DNA): TGTGCCAGCAGTGAGTTCAGCTCCTACGAGCAGTACTTC. Its translation is CASSEFSSYEQYF. Based on the CDR3 plus reference TRBV2 and TRBJ2-7, the full variable domain is EPEVTQTPSHQVTQMGQEVILRCVPISNHLYFYWYRQILGQKVEFLVSFYNNEISEKSEIFDDQFSVERPDGSNFTLKIRSTKLEDSAMYFCASSEFSSYEQYFGPGTRLTVT.

This clone was observed a few times. This chain joins TRBV30 and TRBJ1-5; 7 bases line up with TRBD1. Germline loops: CDR1 GTSNPN, CDR2 SVGIG (reference sequence). V lost 7 bases to trimming and J lost 4 bases; unmatched junction nucleotides: 7. This CDR3 is built from 13 residues. The CDR3 region is CAFGQEDNQPQHF. The CDR3 nucleotides read TGTGCCTTCGGACAGGAGGATAATCAGCCCCAGCATTTT.

In its sample, this clone was seen a few times. V usage is TRBV28 and J usage is TRBJ2-7, with 12 bases matching TRBD2. J lost 4 bases, V lost 9 bases, and 4 bases had no gene match. This CDR3 is 13 amino acids long. Germline lookup yields CDR1 MDHEN and CDR2 SYDVKM. The DNA of the CDR3 is TGTGCCAGTTCGACTAGCGGGAGTTACGAGCAGTACTTC. Residues: CASSTSGSYEQYF. Complete variable domain (other parts from reference TRBV28 and TRBJ2-7): DVKVTQSSRYLVKRTGEKVFLECVQDMDHENMFWYRQDPGLGLRLIYFSYDVKMKEKGDIPEGYSVSREKKERFSLILESASTNQTSMYLCASSTSGSYEQYFGPGTRLTVT.

The CDR3 coding sequence is TGTGCCAGTAGTATCCGGGCGGGAGTTGCTGGTGAGCAGTTCTTC. Translating it yields CASSIRAGVAGEQFF. The chain couples TRBV19 to TRBJ2-1; 7 bases align to TRBD2. Trimming removed 3 bases from V and 9 bases from J; junction bases left unmatched: 11. CDR3 length equals 15 residues. The germline CDR1 and CDR2 sequences are LNHDA and SQIVND (reference sequence).

The chain joins TRBV20-1 to TRBJ2-1; D may be TRBD1 (5 bases). The CDR3 is 10 residues long. The germline gives CDR1 DFQATT, CDR2 SNEGSKA (reference sequence). Trimming removed 2 bases from V and 10 bases from J, with 6 bases in between. CDR3 amino acids: CSARRQEQFF. The CDR3 DNA reads as TGCAGTGCTAGAAGACAGGAGCAGTTCTTC.

This clone appeared a few times. This chain connects TRBV29-1 to TRBJ2-7; 8 positions agree with TRBD1. Germline loops: CDR1 SQVTM, CDR2 ANQGSEA. V lost 6 bases to trimming and J lost 5 bases; unmatched junction nucleotides: 12. CDR3 length: 14 residues. The CDR3 DNA is TGCAGCGTCCTCAGACAGGGGAGGATTCACGAGCAGTACTTC. Translating gives CSVLRQGRIHEQYF.

CDR3 protein: CASSPRDGNYGYTF. CDR3 coding DNA: TGTGCCAGCAGCCCGCGGGACGGCAACTATGGCTACACCTTC. This sequence joins TRBV5-4 and TRBJ1-2; tentative D call: TRBD1 (5 bases). The V end lost 4 bases, the J end lost 2 bases, and 12 bases lay between the germline ends. The CDR3 runs 14 residues. Germline loops: CDR1 SGHNT, CDR2 YYREEE (reference sequence).

The gene calls are TRBV1 and TRBJ2-3; TRBD2 reflects the table's D call only, with no check against the DNA. TRBV1 corresponds to a pseudogene. CDR3 size: 20 residues. This CDR3 is CTSSLGTSGRAPGGADTQYF. In nucleotides, the CDR3 is TGCACCAGCAGCCTTGGAACTAGCGGGAGGGCCCCGGGTGGGGCAGATACGCAGTATTTT.

This chain joins TRBV29-1 and TRBJ1-2; 7 bases map to TRBD1. CDR1 and CDR2 (germline): SQVTM, ANQGSEA. This CDR3 has 14 amino acids. The CDR3, as DNA: TGCAGTGTAACCCGGGACAGCTTTAACTATGGCTACACCTTC. Encoded protein: CSVTRDSFNYGYTF.

V is TRBV28 and J is TRBJ2-1; 11 bases are a match to TRBD2. Germline values: CDR1 MDHEN, CDR2 SYDVKM. The V gene end was trimmed by 8 bases and the J gene end by 7 bases; junction bases not matched to a gene: 7. CDR3 length equals 14 residues. The CDR3 nucleotides are TGTGCCAGCCAGGGGGCTAGCGGGAGGAATGAGCAGTTCTTC. As protein: CASQGASGRNEQFF.

This clone has more than one count but fewer than ten. V usage is TRBV27 and J usage is TRBJ1-2; weak D call: TRBD1 (6 bases). V gave up 5 bases and J gave up 4 bases, with 14 bases separating them. Germline V lookup: CDR1 MNHEY, CDR2 SMNVEV (reference sequence). CDR3 length equals 14 residues. CDR3 loop: CASSPRTAGYGYTF. CDR3 DNA sequence: TGTGCCAGCAGTCCCCGGACAGCAGGCTATGGCTACACCTTC.

In its sample, this clone was seen a few times. The sample has other DNA sequences that encode this CDR3 too. This chain connects TRBV5-1 to TRBJ1-1; D is unresolved. The CDR3 is made up of 13 amino acids. Germline V lookup: CDR1 SGHRS, CDR2 YFSETQ. V dropped 0 bases and J dropped 1 base, with 4 bases sitting between them. The CDR3 DNA follows: TGCGCCAGCAGCTTGGCACAGAACACTGAAGCTTTCTTT. It codes for CASSLAQNTEAFF.

The rearrangement uses TRBV5-1 and TRBJ2-5; maybe TRBD2 (6 bases). Looked up from germline, CDR1 is SGHRS and CDR2 is YFSETQ. The V end was cut by 5 bases, the J end by 5 bases, with 13 bases between. The CDR3 has 13 amino acids. This CDR3 is CASSTIGGETQYF. As DNA, the CDR3 is TGCGCCAGCAGTACCATCGGAGGGGAGACCCAGTACTTC.

This clone was seen more than once but under ten times. The V and J genes are TRBV7-9 and TRBJ2-1; TRBD2 aligns across 7 bases. Trimming removed 2 bases from V and 3 bases from J; junction bases left unmatched: 4. This CDR3 is built from 15 residues. Germline values: CDR1 SEHNR, CDR2 FQNEAQ (reference sequence). In DNA form, the CDR3 reads TGTGCCAGCAGCTTATCAGCGGGGATCTACAATGAGCAGTTCTTC. Encoded protein: CASSLSAGIYNEQFF.

V gene TRBV18 combines with J gene TRBJ2-5, with D perhaps TRBD1 (6 bases). Trimming pared 5 bases from V and 2 bases from J, leaving 15 bases between. Germline V gives CDR1 KGHSH, CDR2 LQKENI. The CDR3 runs 15 residues. CDR3 in amino acids: CASSGYRVGQETQYF. CDR3 nucleotide sequence: TGTGCCAGCTCAGGTTACAGGGTTGGTCAAGAGACCCAGTACTTC. The variable domain in full, completed from reference TRBV18 and TRBJ2-5, reads NAGVMQNPRHLVRRRGQEARLRCSPMKGHSHVYWYRQLPEEGLKFMVYLQKENIIDESGMPKERFSAEFPKEGPSILRIQQVVRGDSAAYFCASSGYRVGQETQYFGPGTRLLVL.

The chain carries TRBV7-9 and TRBJ2-7, with 10 bases matching TRBD2. V lost 10 bases, J lost 3 bases, and 9 bases stayed unmatched. The germline CDR1 and CDR2 sequences are SEHNR and FQNEAQ (reference sequence). The CDR3 extends over 14 amino acids. The CDR3 DNA is TGTGCCACCGTGCCGGGACTAGCGAGCTACGAGCAGTACTTC. This codes for CATVPGLASYEQYF.

The chain combines TRBV28 with TRBJ2-3; D possibly corresponds to TRBD1 (5 bases). The CDR3 contains 14 residues. Germline V CDR1 and CDR2: MDHEN, SYDVKM. V was shortened by 2 bases and J by 5 bases, with 11 bases between the two germline ends. This chain's CDR3 is CASSLGATQDTQYF. The CDR3 DNA reads as TGTGCCAGCAGTTTAGGGGCCACTCAAGATACGCAGTATTTT.